One T cell receptor beta chain is described in this entry. The specificity of this receptor is unknown. Nothing much larger sits one base from this clone, and base qualities are not available. This sample is part of a study of Ad26.COV2.S vaccination and SARS-CoV-2 variants (dated by TCRdb to about 2021). In terms of the full investigation: Donors in the vaccine arm were drawn from COV1001, a phase I-IIa trial of Ad26.COV2.S in healthy adults that was multicentre, randomized, double-blind and placebo-controlled. Ad26.COV2.S was given intramuscularly at 5x10^10 or 1x10^11 viral particles, as a single shot or as two shots 56 days apart. TCRbeta repertoire sequencing was used to assess the specificity and breadth of SARS-CoV-2-reactive T cell receptors after Ad26.COV2.S vaccination. The TCR-sequenced set comprised around 30 samples: around 20 Ad26.COV2.S vaccine recipients, 5 placebo recipients and 8 SARS-CoV-2 convalescent individuals. Participants in the trial were split at random into five groups of five each, receiving low-dose or high-dose Ad26.COV2.S once or twice, or else placebo on both occasions. Blinding of investigators to trial group allocation was maintained during experiments and outcome assessment.

The sample's treatment or condition label is to be understood as: 15 to 20 received Ad26.COV2.S at low or high dose, single or two shots; five or six received placebo; per-sample allocation not given. Repertoires of vaccine and placebo recipients were sequenced from samples taken on day 63 after the first injection. Cohort 1b enrolled around 24 adults aged 18-55 years at a single site in Boston, USA, between 29 July and 7 August 2020. As a vaccine, Ad26.COV2.S was a replication-incompetent adenovirus type 26 vector that expressed a prefusion-stabilized SARS-CoV-2 spike protein derived from the original Wuhan strain. What the work shows at the level of the full study, not this receptor alone: Comparing responses between vaccine doses or regimens was not something the study was powered to do. Spike-specific TCR breadth was higher in Ad26.COV2.S recipients than in placebo recipients (P = 0.0014). Non-spike TCR breadth was comparable between vaccine and placebo recipients, consistent with the vaccine containing only spike. After vaccination, substantial breadth of spike-specific CD8+ and CD4+ T cell responses was reported. The authors noted that the TCR breadth and depth analyses may have underestimated total T cell responses.

The immunoSEQ Assay was used to sequence TCRbeta CDR3 regions. After extraction, genomic DNA underwent amplification by bias-controlled multiplex PCR, followed by high-throughput sequencing. The study's processing was this. Collapsing and filtering of sequences were performed to quantify the absolute abundance of each unique TCRbeta CDR3 region. T cell fraction was estimated by normalizing TCRbeta template counts to usable DNA, which was measured by amplifying reference genes present in all nucleated cells. Repertoire TCRs were annotated as SARS-CoV-2-specific when V gene, CDR3 amino acid sequence and J gene were exactly matched to a known reactive TCR set. The reference SARS-CoV-2 TCR set was obtained from MIRA and was filtered for enrichment in COVID-19-positive ImmuneCODE repertoires, whereby public or cross-reactive TCRs were removed. Based on the MIRA antigens, annotated TCRs were further analysed at the level of specific ORF or position within ORF. Breadth was defined as annotated unique rearrangements over total unique productive rearrangements; depth was the summed frequency of those rearrangements. Two-sided Wilcoxon rank-sum tests were applied when comparing TCR breadth between groups. As stored in TCRdb, this immuneACCESS dataset retains in-frame rearrangements with V and J assigned. A fraction of the clones does not appear; measured against another copy, unresolved V genes explain less than half of the discrepancy, and the remainder lacks a known reason. The V and J calls and the clone size are those of that table, but D and trimming were determined from the DNA. Counted in this sample were around 450,000 clones; around 89% of them appeared once. The top ten hold roughly 1.7% of the sample.

Taken from the germline V gene (reference sequence), the CDR1 and CDR2 loops are LNHNV and YYDKDF. There are 15 amino acids in the CDR3, from cysteine to phenylalanine inclusive. This entry keeps only the CDR3 DNA: 45 bases, framed from base 1. V loses 1 base, J loses 2 bases, and the germline ends lie 10 bases apart. The TCR originated in a person between 18 and 59 years old who received the Ad26.COV2.S COVID-19 vaccine or a placebo. The chain was built from TRBV15 and TRBJ2-3, with the D segment identity uncertain. The sequenced sample was peripheral blood, obtained in a trial of Ad26.COV2.S vaccine versus placebo. In nucleotide form, the sequence is TGTGCCACCAGCAGAGCGAAGGGATACACAGATACGCAGTATTTT. This gives the protein CATSRAKGYTDTQYF.